Each of the 28 T cell receptor beta chains below was sequenced from the same sample in a study of cytomegalovirus exposure and HLA in healthy donors. PCR used 60 Vbeta primers and 13 Jbeta primers. Clones were sequenced by immunoSEQ multiplex PCR, and TCRdb holds only the in-frame ones, with some missing. The sample gives roughly 200,000 clones, 70% to 85% of which show up once; approximately 4% is in the top ten. Input material: PBMCs. These receptors were obtained from a woman in her thirties in good health and CMV-seropositive.

The V call is TRBV29-1, the J call TRBJ1-3; 7 bases align to TRBD1. The CDR3 totals 13 residues. Germline CDR1 is SQVTM and CDR2 is ANQGSEA. Trimming at V came to 4 bases and at J to 4 bases, leaving 4 bases not matched to a gene. CDR3 amino acids: CSVGQGSGNTIYF. The CDR3 nucleotides are TGCAGCGTTGGACAGGGTTCAGGAAACACCATATATTTT.

The chain is built from TRBV6-6 and TRBJ1-2; no clear D gene. Germline V gives CDR1 MNHNY, CDR2 SVGAGI (reference sequence). V lost 8 bases, J lost 7 bases, and 20 bases lay in between. This CDR3 has 14 amino acids. CDR3 sequence (DNA): TGTGCCAGCGCCCAGGAGGAAGGTGTTCTTGGCTACACCTTC. Translated: CASAQEEGVLGYTF.

The chain combines TRBV10-2 with TRBJ2-2; no clear D gene. Germline lookup yields CDR1 WSHSY and CDR2 SAAADI. This CDR3 is built from 14 residues. V gave up 6 bases and J gave up 5 bases, with 13 bases separating them. CDR3 sequence reads: CASRRDPGTGELFF. The CDR3 region has the DNA TGCGCCAGCAGGCGCGACCCCGGGACCGGGGAGCTGTTTTTT.

This chain joins TRBV6-6 and TRBJ2-7; TRBD1 aligns across 10 bases. The V gene end was trimmed by 7 bases and the J gene end by 5 bases; junction bases not matched to a gene: 11. CDR1 and CDR2 from the germline V gene are MNHNY and SVGAGI (reference sequence). This CDR3 comprises 15 residues. The CDR3 DNA reads as TGTGCCAGCACCCCTGTAGGGACAGGGGACCACGAGCAGTACTTC. It codes for CASTPVGTGDHEQYF.

The CDR3 DNA follows: TGTGCCAGCTCACCACGCGCCGAGGGCTACACCTTC. Amino acids: CASSPRAEGYTF. V gene TRBV18 combines with J gene TRBJ1-2; D uncertain. Per the germline V gene, CDR1 is KGHSH and CDR2 is LQKENI. The CDR3 runs 12 residues. Deletions cut 1 base from V and 8 bases from J, with 8 bases between.

The chain combines TRBV27 with TRBJ1-6; no firm D call. The germline V gene has CDR1 MNHEY and CDR2 SMNVEV (reference sequence). V was clipped by 8 bases and J by 1 base, with 6 bases between them. The CDR3 contains 13 residues. Written as DNA, the CDR3 is TGTGCCAGCTCCCTTTCCTATAATTCACCCCTCCACTTT. Its protein product is CASSLSYNSPLHF.

The J gene is TRBJ2-7, the V gene TRBV4-1; 8 positions match TRBD2. The germline gives CDR1 MGHRA, CDR2 YSYEKL. Trimming removed 6 bases from V and 2 bases from J; junction bases left unmatched: 6. The CDR3 is 14 residues long. CDR3 amino acids: CASSQILAAYEQYF. CDR3 DNA: TGCGCCAGCAGTCAAATACTAGCGGCCTACGAGCAGTACTTC.

The V and J genes are TRBV19 and TRBJ1-1, with D possibly TRBD1 on 5 matching bases. This CDR3 is 15 amino acids long. The germline V gene has CDR1 LNHDA and CDR2 SQIVND (reference sequence). Trimming left V 3 bases short and J 6 bases short, with 17 bases between. CDR3 residues: CASSITFRRDSEAFF. The CDR3 nucleotides are TGTGCCAGTAGTATCACCTTCCGACGGGACTCTGAAGCTTTCTTT.

The chain employs TRBV4-3 and TRBJ1-5; unclear D gene. V dropped 1 base and J dropped 2 bases, with 3 bases sitting between them. Looked up from germline, CDR1 is LGHNA and CDR2 is YSLEER. This CDR3 contains 13 residues. The CDR3 here is CASSQGGNQPQHF. DNA of the CDR3: TGCGCCAGCAGCCAAGGAGGCAATCAGCCCCAGCATTTT.

The chain recombines TRBV19 with TRBJ2-3, with TRBD2 matching over 12 bases. The CDR3 covers 15 residues. Germline V lookup: CDR1 LNHDA, CDR2 SQIVND (reference sequence). The J segment lost 6 bases and the V segment lost 5 bases, leaving 6 bases of the junction unmatched. The CDR3 nucleotides are TGTGCCAGTAGTCCGACTAGCGGGAGATCGGATACGCAGTATTTT. Protein product: CASSPTSGRSDTQYF.

This rearrangement joins TRBV7-8 to TRBJ2-3, with 9 bases aligning to TRBD2. Germline CDR1 is SGHVS and CDR2 is FQNEAQ. The V and J ends lost 0 bases and 0 bases, in that order; junction bases with no gene match: 10. The length of the CDR3 is 19 residues. The chain's CDR3 is CASSLASLRLAESTDTQYF. CDR3 coding DNA: TGTGCCAGCAGCTTAGCCTCCCTTCGACTAGCGGAGAGCACAGATACGCAGTATTTT. Full variable domain (rest looked up from reference TRBV7-8 and TRBJ2-3): GAGVSQSPRYKVAKRGQDVALRCDPISGHVSLFWYQQALGQGPEFLTYFQNEAQLDKSGLPSDRFFAERPEGSVSTLKIQRTQQEDSAVYLCASSLASLRLAESTDTQYFGPGTRLTVL.

V usage is TRBV6-5 and J usage is TRBJ1-3; D remains ambiguous. The CDR3 has 14 residues. In germline, CDR1 is MNHEY, CDR2 SVGAGI. Trimming pared 2 bases from V and 2 bases from J, leaving 7 bases between. The CDR3 protein is CASSYGGAGNTIYF. The CDR3 DNA is TGTGCCAGCAGTTACGGCGGGGCTGGAAACACCATATATTTT.

This clone was found once. The J gene is TRBJ2-1, the V gene TRBV19; TRBD1 aligns across 8 bases. V dropped 7 bases and J dropped 7; count of bases not matched to a gene: 12. This CDR3 is 15 amino acids long. Germline V gene data show CDR1 as LNHDA and CDR2 as SQIVND (reference sequence). CDR3 sequence: CASTGDRGAYNEQFF. CDR3 DNA sequence: TGTGCCAGTACTGGAGACAGGGGAGCGTATAATGAGCAGTTCTTC.

V is TRBV7-8 and J is TRBJ1-2, with 7 bases fitting TRBD1. V lost 4 bases to trimming and J lost 7 bases; unmatched junction nucleotides: 6. This CDR3 spans 13 amino acids. CDR1 is SGHVS and CDR2 is FQNEAQ in the germline V gene. The CDR3 DNA is TGTGCCAGCAGCTCGACAGGGTACCGTGGCTACACCTTC. It specifies CASSSTGYRGYTF.

Comment on this clone: The same CDR3 arises from other DNA sequences in this sample as well. The V and J genes are TRBV10-3 and TRBJ2-2; TRBD2 matches 12 bases. The CDR3 is 16 residues long. Germline loops: CDR1 ENHRY, CDR2 SYGVKD. V lost 5 bases, J lost 0 bases, and 1 base stayed unmatched. The DNA of the CDR3 is TGTGCCATCAGTCGGACTAGCGGGACGAACACCGGGGAGCTGTTTTTT. Translation gives CAISRTSGTNTGELFF.

The V call is TRBV5-4, the J call TRBJ2-7, with 13 bases lining up with TRBD2. Germline loops: CDR1 SGHNT, CDR2 YYREEE (reference sequence). Unmatched junction bases numbered 9, after V lost 4 bases and J lost 5 bases. The CDR3 is 16 residues long. The CDR3 here is CASSPRTSGSIHEQYF. As DNA, the CDR3 is TGTGCCAGCAGCCCTAGGACTAGCGGGAGCATCCACGAGCAGTACTTC.

Only a few counts were recorded for this clone. The chain uses TRBV6-5 and TRBJ2-1; a weak D match, TRBD1 (6 bases). Germline CDR1 and CDR2: MNHEY and SVGAGI. V was trimmed by 6 bases and J by 9 bases, leaving 18 bases between them. The CDR3 runs 14 residues. Here the CDR3 reads CASSPSGGGIEQFF. DNA of the CDR3: TGTGCCAGCAGCCCGTCGGGTGGGGGCATTGAGCAGTTCTTC.

This clone was found a few times. V and J are TRBV11-3 and TRBJ2-1; 12 bases match TRBD2. This CDR3 has 16 residues. Germline V gene sequence: CDR1 SGHNT, CDR2 YENEEA. The trim removed 4 bases at V and 9 bases at J, leaving 10 bases unmatched. This chain's CDR3 is CASSSPSGRAEGEQFF. In nucleotides, the CDR3 is TGTGCCAGCAGCTCGCCTAGCGGGAGGGCCGAAGGTGAGCAGTTCTTC.

CDR3 protein: CASRGSYEQYF. DNA for the CDR3: TGTGCCAGCCGGGGGTCCTACGAGCAGTACTTC. The chain has TRBV2 and TRBJ2-7; tentatively, D is TRBD2 (6 bases). The CDR3 has 11 amino acids. In germline, CDR1 is SNHLY, CDR2 FYNNEI. Trimming removed 8 bases from V and 1 base from J, with 6 bases in between.

Remarks on this clone: This same CDR3 is encoded by further DNA sequences in the sample. The chain recombines TRBV5-4 with TRBJ1-5; D is ambiguous. The V end was cut by 1 base, the J end by 0 bases, with 5 bases between. Germline assignment: CDR1 SGHNT and CDR2 YYREEE (reference sequence). The CDR3 covers 14 residues. Here the CDR3 reads CASSLRGSNQPQHF. The CDR3 DNA reads as TGTGCCAGCAGCTTGCGGGGTAGCAATCAGCCCCAGCATTTT.

The genes are TRBV7-9 and TRBJ1-5, with 7 bases fitting TRBD1. CDR1 and CDR2 from the germline V gene are SEHNR and FQNEAQ (reference sequence). Trimming took 1 base from V and 3 from J; bases not matched to a gene: 3. The CDR3 covers 15 residues. CDR3 residues: CASSLVGTVNQPQHF. CDR3 bases: TGTGCCAGCAGCTTAGTCGGGACAGTCAATCAGCCCCAGCATTTT.

Comments on this clone: Sequence at one end of the junction differs from germline and may be a read error. The sample contains more than one DNA sequence encoding this CDR3. V is TRBV10-2 and J is TRBJ2-7; 11 positions agree with TRBD2. CDR3 size: 16 residues. CDR1 and CDR2 from the germline V gene are WSHSY and SAAADI. The CDR3: CASSVSETSGTYEQYF. As DNA, the CDR3 is TGTGCCAGCAGTGTTTCCGAGACTAGCGGGACCTACGAGCAGTACTTC.

The DNA of the CDR3 is TGTGCCAGCAGCCCTCCCCCGGGACAGCGAATGAACACTGAAGCTTTCTTT. Its translation is CASSPPPGQRMNTEAFF. The rearrangement joins TRBV13 to TRBJ1-1; 7 positions agree with TRBD1. Germline V gives CDR1 PRHDT, CDR2 FYEKMQ (reference sequence). Trimming removed 5 bases from V and 0 bases from J; junction bases left unmatched: 12. There are 17 residues in the CDR3.

The chain employs TRBV9 and TRBJ2-1; 9 bases agree with TRBD2. V was clipped by 3 bases and J by 15 bases; unmatched bases: 4. Germline V gives CDR1 SGDLS, CDR2 YYNGEE. This CDR3 is 11 amino acids long. The CDR3 reads CASSDGLAPFF. The CDR3 nucleotides read TGTGCCAGCAGCGACGGACTAGCGCCGTTCTTC. The full variable domain, with the rest looked up from reference TRBV9 and TRBJ2-1, is DSGVTQTPKHLITATGQRVTLRCSPRSGDLSVYWYQQSLDQGLQFLIQYYNGEERAKGNILERFSAQQFPDLHSELNLSSLELGDSALYFCASSDGLAPFFGPGTRLTVL.

The chain recombines TRBV7-7 with TRBJ2-5; TRBD1 aligns across 9 bases. V lost 7 bases, J lost 5 bases, and 8 bases stayed unmatched. The CDR3 totals 14 residues. In germline, CDR1 is SSHAT, CDR2 FNYEAQ (reference sequence). The chain's CDR3 is CASTRGTGLETQYF. Written as DNA, the CDR3 is TGTGCCAGCACCCGAGGGACAGGGTTGGAGACCCAGTACTTC.

The chain has TRBV5-4 and TRBJ2-1; D may be TRBD2 (6 bases). The V end lost 0 bases, the J end lost 8 bases, and 18 bases lay between the germline ends. Germline-derived CDR1 and CDR2 are SGHNT and YYREEE (reference sequence). The CDR3 sequence is 16 residues long. This chain's CDR3 is CASSLELGLQDDEQFF. DNA for the CDR3: TGTGCCAGCAGCTTGGAACTGGGACTCCAAGACGATGAGCAGTTCTTC. The complete variable domain, with remaining parts taken from reference TRBV5-4 and TRBJ2-1, reads ETGVTQSPTHLIKTRGQQVTLRCSSQSGHNTVSWYQQALGQGPQFIFQYYREEENGRGNFPPRFSGLQFPNYSSELNVNALELDDSALYLCASSLELGLQDDEQFFGPGTRLTVL.

Here the CDR3 DNA reads TGTGCCAGCAGCTTAGGGTCAGGGAGGAACGGAGGCGGCTACACCTTC. Translated, it gives CASSLGSGRNGGGYTF. This rearrangement joins TRBV7-6 to TRBJ1-2; D may be TRBD1 (5 bases). Trimming cost V 1 base and J 8 bases, with 20 bases left between them. The CDR3 is made up of 16 amino acids. From germline, CDR1 is SGHVS and CDR2 FNYEAQ.

The chain couples TRBV10-3 to TRBJ1-4, with D uncertain. Trimming shortened V by 3 bases and J by 8 bases, and 7 bases separated the two germline ends. The CDR3 loop spans 12 amino acids. The germline gives CDR1 ENHRY, CDR2 SYGVKD. CDR3 DNA: TGTGCCATCAGTGACCGCGGGGAAAAACTGTTTTTT. Translated: CAISDRGEKLFF.